This note documents a single T cell receptor (beta chain) sequence. The method was immunoSEQ multiplex PCR; TCRdb's version includes in-frame clones alone and lacks a portion of them. The sample has around 100,000 clones; roughly 92% are singletons. This sample was included in a study of control samples from healthy donors and cancer patients. CDR1 is SNHLY, CDR2 FYNNEI, per germline. Trimming stripped 6 bases from V and 0 bases from J, with 11 bases between. The CDR3 runs 14 residues. The receptor was isolated from a human donor in good health. The donor label of this sample is uncertain. V gene TRBV2 combines with J gene TRBJ2-5; D may match TRBD1 or TRBD2 (5 bases each). Material for sequencing was blood. The chain's CDR3 is CASSVGRDQETQYF. CDR3 DNA sequence: TGTGCCAGCAGCGTGGGACGGGACCAAGAGACCCAGTACTTC. Complete variable domain (other parts from reference TRBV2 and TRBJ2-5): EPEVTQTPSHQVTQMGQEVILRCVPISNHLYFYWYRQILGQKVEFLVSFYNNEISEKSEIFDDQFSVERPDGSNFTLKIRSTKLEDSAMYFCASSVGRDQETQYFGPGTRLLVL.